This is a list of T cell receptor beta chains from one sample in a study of OX40 agonist ivuxolimab in advanced cancers. Libraries were prepared by immunoSEQ multiplex PCR; TCRdb keeps only in-frame clonotypes and omits some of them. The profile shows 30,000 to 35,000 clones, 90% to 95% of them singletons. The source was CD4+ or CD8+ T cells sorted from blood, collected in a trial of the OX40 agonist ivuxolimab. The receptors come from an adult with an advanced solid tumor such as melanoma, head and neck, liver or kidney cancer. Both conserved end residues are part of each CDR3. The D gene is left open where the match is weak. Size is stated for part of the rows, as once, few or many counts, or as a class when the clone is expanded.

NA,TRBJ1-4,NA,TRBV14,TGTGCCAGCAGCCAAGAGGCACCGGGCCCCCGGCATGAAAAACTGTTTTTT,CASSQEAPGPRHEKLFF
medium-sized,TRBJ1-1,NA,TRBV7-9,TGTGCCAGCAGCTTGTCTACAGCTAACACTGAAGCTTTCTTT,CASSLSTANTEAFF
NA,TRBJ2-1,NA,TRBV7-6,TGTGCCAGCAGCTTTACGGGGCCGAATGAGCAGTTCTTC,CASSFTGPNEQFF
NA,TRBJ2-1,TRBD2,TRBV28,TGTGCCAGCAGTCCCCTATCGGCTAGCGGATTCTACAATGAGCAGTTCTTC,CASSPLSASGFYNEQFF
NA,TRBJ2-1,NA,TRBV19,TGTGCCAGTAGTATTGAAGTCTACAATGAGCAGTTCTTC,CASSIEVYNEQFF
few,TRBJ2-7,NA,TRBV19,TGTGCCAGTAGCAAGCGGCTTCTCTACGAGCAGTACTTC,CASSKRLLYEQYF
NA,TRBJ1-2,NA,TRBV28,TGTGCCAGCAGTTTATTTGGGGGATATGGCTACACCTTC,CASSLFGGYGYTF
NA,TRBJ1-1,NA,TRBV7-2,TGTGCCAGCAGCTTAGAAATCTCTAGACAGCCGAACACTGAAGCTTTCTTT,CASSLEISRQPNTEAFF
NA,TRBJ1-1,NA,TRBV12-5,TGTGCTAGTGGTTTGGTACTCTCTGAAGCTTTCTTT,CASGLVLSEAFF
NA,TRBJ2-1,TRBD1,TRBV29-1,TGCAGCGTTGAAGAGGAACACAGGGGATCCTACAATGAGCAGTTCTTC,CSVEEEHRGSYNEQFF
NA,TRBJ2-7,TRBD1,TRBV19,TGTGCCAGTAGTATGGGGGGACAGGTCTACGAGCAGTACTTC,CASSMGGQVYEQYF
NA,TRBJ2-1,TRBD2,TRBV27,TGTGCCAGCAGTTTATATACGGGAGGGCCCTACAATGAGCAGTTCTTC,CASSLYTGGPYNEQFF
once,TRBJ1-2,NA,TRBV5-1,TGCGCCAGCAGCTTGGCCCTAGGACTGGCAGGCTACACCTTC,CASSLALGLAGYTF
NA,TRBJ1-4,NA,TRBV28,TGTGCCAGCAACCCTTTCGCCGGGACCGAAAATGAAAAACTGTTTTTT,CASNPFAGTENEKLFF
NA,TRBJ2-5,NA,TRBV4-1,TGCGCCAGCAGCCAAGAGAGGGCAGGGCCAGAGACCCAGTACTTC,CASSQERAGPETQYF
NA,TRBJ1-4,TRBD1,TRBV9,TGTGCCAGCAGCGTAGAGGGCAGGGGGCAGGATAATGAAAAACTGTTTTTT,CASSVEGRGQDNEKLFF
NA,TRBJ2-2,TRBD1,TRBV12-5,TGTGCTAGTGGTTTGGACAGGGGCCGATACACCGGGGAGCTGTTTTTT,CASGLDRGRYTGELFF
NA,TRBJ2-1,TRBD1,TRBV7-9,TGTGCCAGCAGCTTGGCCACAGGGGGCAACTACAATGAGCAGTTCTTC,CASSLATGGNYNEQFF
NA,TRBJ2-1,NA,TRBV7-9,TGTGCCAGCAGCTCAACGGTGGTGGCACGTTCCTACAATGAGCAGTTCTTC,CASSSTVVARSYNEQFF
NA,TRBJ2-1,NA,TRBV7-9,TGTGCCAGCAGCTTAGAGACTGGTGAGCAGTTCTTC,CASSLETGEQFF
NA,TRBJ2-1,TRBD2,TRBV7-3,TGTGCCAGCAGCCTTATAGCGGGGAGCGTCTACAATGAGCAGTTCTTC,CASSLIAGSVYNEQFF
NA,TRBJ2-7,TRBD1,TRBV4-1,TGCGCCAGCAGCCAAGAGGGACAGAGCTACTACGAGCAGTACTTC,CASSQEGQSYYEQYF
NA,TRBJ2-3,TRBD2,TRBV7-9,TGTGCCAGCAGCCCTTGGGAGGGATTCACAGATACGCAGTATTTT,CASSPWEGFTDTQYF
NA,TRBJ2-2,TRBD1,TRBV9,TGTGCCAGCAGCGGGGCCGGGACAGCTAACGGGGAGCTGTTTTTT,CASSGAGTANGELFF
NA,TRBJ1-1,NA,TRBV4-1,TGCGCCAGCAGCCTCCTATCAGGAGCTGAAACTGAAGCTTTCTTT,CASSLLSGAETEAFF
medium-sized,TRBJ2-1,TRBD2,TRBV11-2,TGTGCCAGCAGCTCCCCTGGGGCGGGAGGTTTGAATGAGCAGTTCTTC,CASSSPGAGGLNEQFF
NA,TRBJ2-7,TRBD2,TRBV15,TGTGCCACCAGCAGAGGGGCGGGGGGCCCCTACGAGCAGTACTTC,CATSRGAGGPYEQYF
once,TRBJ1-6,TRBD1,TRBV2,TGTGCCAGCAGTGAAAACAGGGGCGCCTATAATTCACCCCTCCACTTT,CASSENRGAYNSPLHF
NA,TRBJ1-1,NA,TRBV7-9,TGTGCCAGCAGCCCCGATCTTGGGGTTGAAGCTTTCTTT,CASSPDLGVEAFF
once,TRBJ2-3,NA,TRBV19,TGTGCCAGTAGTATAGCGTTCTCGGGGCGGCTCCCTGAATACACAGATACGCAGTATTTT,CASSIAFSGRLPEYTDTQYF
NA,TRBJ2-1,NA,TRBV7-2,TGTGCCAGCAGCTTCATATCGGCCAACAATGAGCAGTTCTTC,CASSFISANNEQFF
NA,TRBJ2-3,TRBD1,TRBV7-9,TGTGCCAGCAGCTTAGCGCAGGGGGCTTCCACAGATACGCAGTATTTT,CASSLAQGASTDTQYF
NA,TRBJ2-7,NA,TRBV7-3,TGTGCCAGCAGCTTACCCCCCTCTCGGGAGCAGTACTTC,CASSLPPSREQYF
once,TRBJ2-5,TRBD1,TRBV5-4,TGTGCCAGCAGACAAAGGGAATCCTTCGGACAGGGAGAGACCCAGTACTTC,CASRQRESFGQGETQYF
NA,TRBJ2-5,TRBD2,TRBV4-1,TGCGCCAGCAGCCGACTAGCGGGAAATACAGGAGAGACCCAGTACTTC,CASSRLAGNTGETQYF
NA,TRBJ1-2,NA,TRBV2,TGTGCCAGCAGGGGGCTCGACTATGGCTACACCTTC,CASRGLDYGYTF
NA,TRBJ1-2,NA,TRBV6-5,TGTGCCAGCAGTTACTCCTTGACTGATTATGAGGGCTACACCTTC,CASSYSLTDYEGYTF
NA,TRBJ1-2,NA,TRBV30,TGTGCCTGGAGTGTACTGGGGAACTATGGCTACACCTTC,CAWSVLGNYGYTF
NA,TRBJ2-7,NA,TRBV27,TGTGCCAGCAGTTTATCGTACAACTACGAGCAGTACTTC,CASSLSYNYEQYF
NA,TRBJ2-7,TRBD2,TRBV11-2,TGTGCCAGCAGCTTTACCGGGGGGTCCTCCTACGAGCAGTACTTC,CASSFTGGSSYEQYF
NA,TRBJ1-3,NA,TRBV2,TGTGCCAGCAGTGGTCTGGGGGCTGGAAACACCATATATTTT,CASSGLGAGNTIYF
NA,TRBJ2-7,TRBD2,TRBV27,TGTGCCAGCAGATCACTAGCGGGAGGCGGGTACGAGCAGTACTTC,CASRSLAGGGYEQYF
once,TRBJ2-1,TRBD2,TRBV30,TGTGCCTGGAGTGTAATCGAGCGGGGGTTCAATGAGCAGTTCTTC,CAWSVIERGFNEQFF
NA,TRBJ2-1,NA,TRBV7-7,TGTGCCAGCAGCTCGGGGCTTGCCAATGAGCAGTTCTTC,CASSSGLANEQFF
NA,TRBJ2-6,NA,TRBV5-4,TGTGCCAGCACCACTGATATGGGCTCTGGGGCCAACGTCCTGACTTTC,CASTTDMGSGANVLTF
NA,TRBJ1-5,NA,TRBV21-1,TGTGCCAGCAGCAAAGTTCGGACAGGGGGTCAGCCCCAGCATTTT,CASSKVRTGGQPQHF
NA,TRBJ2-1,NA,TRBV4-3,TGCGCCAGCAGCCAAGGGGTCGTGGACTACTACAATGAGCAGTTCTTC,CASSQGVVDYYNEQFF
NA,TRBJ1-4,NA,TRBV4-1,TGCGCCAGCAGCCAGGACTTAACAGGGATCGCAAATGAAAAACTGTTTTTT,CASSQDLTGIANEKLFF
NA,TRBJ2-7,TRBD1,TRBV14,TGTGCCAGCAGCCCCCAGGGGGACTACGAGCAGTACTTC,CASSPQGDYEQYF
NA,TRBJ1-2,TRBD1,TRBV6-5,TGTGCCAGCAGGGGGGACAGGGAAGACTATGGCTACACCTTC,CASRGDREDYGYTF
NA,TRBJ2-1,TRBD2,TRBV30,TGTGCCTGGAGTGCTAGCGGGAGGGTTTATGAGCAGTTCTTC,CAWSASGRVYEQFF